A selection of T cell receptor beta chains follows, all from one sample in a study of blood T cell repertoires in COVID-19. Clones were sequenced by immunoSEQ multiplex PCR, and TCRdb holds only the in-frame ones, with some missing. The sample lists over 85,000 clones; about 87% were seen once. Sequenced input: peripheral blood. Every receptor here comes from a human donor in a cohort sampled during active COVID-19. The CDR3 runs from the conserved cysteine through the conserved F or W. Each record gives: J gene, CDR3 length, V gene, D gene, clone size, CDR3 protein, CDR3 DNA. The D gene is left open where the match is weak. Where a row states a size, it is once, few, many or the class of an expanded clone; other rows omit it.

TRBJ1-2	13	TRBV3-1/TRBV3-2	-	-	CASSPRQNYGYTF	TGTGCCAGCAGCCCCCGACAAAACTATGGCTACACCTTC
TRBJ2-2	16	TRBV18	-	-	CASSPGATGNTGELFF	TGTGCCAGCTCACCAGGGGCAACGGGGAACACCGGGGAGCTGTTTTTT
TRBJ2-1	16	TRBV7-9	TRBD2	-	CASRPTSGSSYNEQFF	TGTGCCAGCAGGCCGACTAGCGGAAGCTCCTACAATGAGCAGTTCTTC
TRBJ2-1	13	TRBV10-3	-	once	CAMASSADNEQFF	TGTGCCATGGCATCTAGCGCCGACAATGAGCAGTTCTTC
TRBJ2-2	13	TRBV11-3	-	-	CASSSLESGELFF	TGTGCCAGCAGTTCACTCGAGAGCGGGGAGCTGTTTTTT
TRBJ2-7	13	TRBV5-4	TRBD2	once	CASSPTLAGGQYF	TGTGCCAGCAGCCCGACACTAGCGGGGGGGCAGTACTTC
TRBJ2-2	14	TRBV7-9	-	-	CASIRSSNTGELFF	TGTGCCAGCATCCGTTCCTCGAACACCGGGGAGCTGTTTTTT
TRBJ1-4	14	TRBV6-5	-	-	CASSRTATNEKLFF	TGTGCCAGCAGTCGGACAGCGACTAATGAAAAACTGTTTTTT
TRBJ1-2	14	TRBV14	TRBD1	once	CASSPQQGIYGYTF	TGTGCCAGCAGCCCTCAACAGGGGATCTATGGCTACACCTTC
TRBJ1-2	13	TRBV28	-	once	CASSLGHNYGYTF	TGTGCCAGCAGTTTAGGGCACAACTATGGCTACACCTTC
TRBJ1-2	12	TRBV27	-	-	CASSRGGYGYTF	TGTGCCAGCAGTCGGGGGGGATATGGCTACACCTTC
TRBJ2-2	13	TRBV28	-	once	CASRGHTGGELFF	TGTGCCAGCAGGGGGCACACAGGGGGGGAGCTGTTTTTT
TRBJ2-7	16	TRBV27	-	-	CASSSQGGLPTYEQYF	TGTGCCAGCAGTTCCCAGGGGGGCCTGCCTACCTACGAGCAGTACTTC
TRBJ1-5	14	TRBV28	-	-	CASGGGLGNQPQHF	TGTGCCTCCGGGGGGGGACTCGGCAATCAGCCCCAGCATTTT
TRBJ2-7	20	TRBV27	-	-	CASSLYQLPGTGNTLYEQYF	TGTGCCAGCAGTCTATACCAACTCCCGGGCACAGGGAATACCCTCTACGAGCAGTACTTC
TRBJ2-1	16	TRBV5-1	-	-	CASSLTERNSYNEQFF	TGCGCCAGCAGCTTAACTGAGCGGAACTCCTACAATGAGCAGTTCTTC
TRBJ2-5	14	TRBV7-9	-	-	CASSLEGEDETQYF	TGTGCCAGCAGCTTAGAAGGGGAGGACGAGACCCAGTACTTC
TRBJ1-5	14	TRBV11-2	-	-	CASSLGRGNQPQHF	TGTGCCAGCAGCTTAGGGAGGGGAAATCAGCCCCAGCATTTT
TRBJ1-1	13	TRBV29-1	TRBD1	few	CSVPGQMNTEAFF	TGCAGCGTCCCGGGACAGATGAACACTGAAGCTTTCTTT
TRBJ2-7	17	TRBV10-3	TRBD1	-	CAISPGQGVGRAYEQYF	TGTGCCATCAGTCCGGGACAGGGGGTAGGGAGGGCCTACGAGCAGTACTTC
TRBJ2-5	16	TRBV27	TRBD2	-	CASSMGLAAMEETQYF	TGTGCCAGCAGCATGGGACTAGCGGCCATGGAAGAGACCCAGTACTTC
TRBJ2-3	17	TRBV28	-	-	CASSSGVVQGRPDTQYF	TGTGCCAGCAGTTCCGGCGTTGTGCAGGGGAGACCAGATACGCAGTATTTT
TRBJ2-2	15	TRBV10-2	TRBD2	-	CASRGLAGGVGELFF	TGCGCCAGCAGGGGACTAGCGGGAGGGGTCGGGGAGCTGTTTTTT